Sequencing of this T cell receptor (beta chain) was carried out in a study of blood T cell repertoires in COVID-19. Study at large: Acute and convalescent COVID-19 specimens originated in the United States, Italy and Spain.

After removal of 4 bases from V and 4 bases from J, the junction contained 6 bases not matched to a gene. This CDR3 contains 15 residues. Per the germline V gene, CDR1 is LGHNA and CDR2 is YSLEER. Original processing methods: Amplification of reference gene primers provided the estimated nucleated cell counts. TCRdb's table, derived via immunoSEQ multiplex PCR, lists solely in-frame clones and lacks some. V and J calls and clone size follow that table, whereas D and trimming were derived from the DNA. The sample yields a few hundred thousand clones, roughly 80% seen once. This TCR derives from a woman of 80 years or more with acute or convalescent COVID-19. The chain has TRBV4-3 and TRBJ2-1; 8 nucleotides line up with TRBD1. The sample taken for sequencing was peripheral blood. As DNA, the CDR3 is TGCGCCAGCAGCCTCGGACAGGGTTCGTACAATGAGCAGTTCTTC. Translating it yields CASSLGQGSYNEQFF.